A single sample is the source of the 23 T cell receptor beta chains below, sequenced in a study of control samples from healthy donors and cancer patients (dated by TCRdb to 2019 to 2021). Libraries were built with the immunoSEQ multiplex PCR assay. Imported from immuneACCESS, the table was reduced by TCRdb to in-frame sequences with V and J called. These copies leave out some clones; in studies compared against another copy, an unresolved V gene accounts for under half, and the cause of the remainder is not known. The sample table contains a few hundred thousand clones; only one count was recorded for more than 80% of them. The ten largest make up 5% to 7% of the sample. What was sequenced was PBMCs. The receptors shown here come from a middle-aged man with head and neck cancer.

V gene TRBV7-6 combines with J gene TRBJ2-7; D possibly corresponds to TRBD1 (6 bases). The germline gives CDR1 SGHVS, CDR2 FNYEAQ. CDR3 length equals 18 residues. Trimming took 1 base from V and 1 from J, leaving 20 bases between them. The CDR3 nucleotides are TGTGCCAGCAGCTTAGGGTGGACAGCTTTCCCCCTTTCCTACGAGCAGTACTTC. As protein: CASSLGWTAFPLSYEQYF.

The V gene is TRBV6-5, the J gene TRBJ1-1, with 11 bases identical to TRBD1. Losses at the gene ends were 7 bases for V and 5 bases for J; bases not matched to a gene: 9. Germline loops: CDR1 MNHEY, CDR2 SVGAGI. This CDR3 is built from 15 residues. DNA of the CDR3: TGTGCCAGCATTCCCAGGACAGGGGGCTGGACTGAAGCTTTCTTT. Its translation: CASIPRTGGWTEAFF.

The CDR3 spells CATSRDPPGEGNSNQPQHF. CDR3 in DNA: TGTGCCACCAGCAGAGATCCGCCGGGGGAGGGGAATAGCAATCAGCCCCAGCATTTT. V gene TRBV15 combines with J gene TRBJ1-5; TRBD1 might be the D (5 bases). Trimming removed 0 bases from V and 0 bases from J, with 18 bases in between. The CDR3 totals 19 residues. The V gene's germline CDR1 is LNHNV and CDR2 YYDKDF (reference sequence). Looking up the rest from reference TRBV15 and TRBJ1-5 gives the full variable domain: DAMVIQNPRYQVTQFGKPVTLSCSQTLNHNVMYWYQQKSSQAPKLLFHYYDKDFNNEADTPDNFQSRRPNTSFCFLDIRSPGLGDTAMYLCATSRDPPGEGNSNQPQHFGDGTRLSIL.

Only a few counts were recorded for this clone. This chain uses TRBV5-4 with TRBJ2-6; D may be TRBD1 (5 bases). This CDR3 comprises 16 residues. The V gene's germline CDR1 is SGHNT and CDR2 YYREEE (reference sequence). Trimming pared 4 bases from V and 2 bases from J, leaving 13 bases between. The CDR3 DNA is TGTGCCAGCAGCCAGGGCCCTGAGCCTGGGGCCAACGTCCTGACTTTC. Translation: CASSQGPEPGANVLTF.

The CDR3 DNA follows: TGCGCCAGCAGCTTCACAGCGGACACCGGGGAGCTGTTTTTT. This sequence encodes CASSFTADTGELFF. The chain couples TRBV5-1 to TRBJ2-2; D might be TRBD2 (5 bases). Trimming took off 2 bases at V and 3 bases at J, with 8 bases between the two ends. This CDR3 contains 14 residues. CDR1 and CDR2 from the germline V gene are SGHRS and YFSETQ. The full variable domain, rest sourced from reference TRBV5-1 and TRBJ2-2, is KAGVTQTPRYLIKTRGQQVTLSCSPISGHRSVSWYQQTPGQGLQFLFEYFSETQRNKGNFPGRFSGRQFSNSRSEMNVSTLELGDSALYLCASSFTADTGELFFGEGSRLTVL.

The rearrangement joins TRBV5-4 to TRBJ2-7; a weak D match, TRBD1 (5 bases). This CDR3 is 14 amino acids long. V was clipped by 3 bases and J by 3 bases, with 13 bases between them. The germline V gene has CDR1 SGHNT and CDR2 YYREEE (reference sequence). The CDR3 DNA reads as TGTGCCAGCAGCTACCAAGGGGATCACTACGAGCAGTACTTC. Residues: CASSYQGDHYEQYF.

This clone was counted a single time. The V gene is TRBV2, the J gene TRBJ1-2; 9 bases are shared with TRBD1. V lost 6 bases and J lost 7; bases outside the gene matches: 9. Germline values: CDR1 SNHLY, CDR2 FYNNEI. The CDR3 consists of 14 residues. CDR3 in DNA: TGTGCCAGCAGGCCGGACAGGGGTGGGAGTGGCTACACCTTC. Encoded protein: CASRPDRGGSGYTF.

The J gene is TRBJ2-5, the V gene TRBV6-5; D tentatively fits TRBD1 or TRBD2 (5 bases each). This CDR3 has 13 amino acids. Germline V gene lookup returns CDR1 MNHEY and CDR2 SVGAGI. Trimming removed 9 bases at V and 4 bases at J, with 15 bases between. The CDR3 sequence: CASWWGYGETQYF. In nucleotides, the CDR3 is TGTGCCAGTTGGTGGGGGTATGGAGAGACCCAGTACTTC.

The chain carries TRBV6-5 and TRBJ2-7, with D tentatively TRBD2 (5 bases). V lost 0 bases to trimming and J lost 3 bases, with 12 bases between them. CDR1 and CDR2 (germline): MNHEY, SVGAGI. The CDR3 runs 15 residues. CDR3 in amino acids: CASSYSTTPNYEQYF. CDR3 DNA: TGTGCCAGCAGTTACTCGACTACCCCTAACTACGAGCAGTACTTC.

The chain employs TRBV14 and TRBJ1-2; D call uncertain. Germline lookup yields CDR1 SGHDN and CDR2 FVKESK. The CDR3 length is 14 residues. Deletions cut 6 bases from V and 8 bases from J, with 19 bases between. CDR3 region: CASSLQNGLEGYTF. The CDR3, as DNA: TGTGCCAGCAGTCTTCAGAATGGCTTGGAAGGCTACACCTTC.

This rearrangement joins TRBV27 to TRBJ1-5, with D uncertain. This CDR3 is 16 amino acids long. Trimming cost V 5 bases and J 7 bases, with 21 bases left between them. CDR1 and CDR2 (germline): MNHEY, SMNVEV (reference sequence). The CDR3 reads CASSVQKVTHRQPQHF. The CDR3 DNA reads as TGTGCCAGCAGTGTACAAAAGGTCACCCACCGACAGCCCCAGCATTTT.

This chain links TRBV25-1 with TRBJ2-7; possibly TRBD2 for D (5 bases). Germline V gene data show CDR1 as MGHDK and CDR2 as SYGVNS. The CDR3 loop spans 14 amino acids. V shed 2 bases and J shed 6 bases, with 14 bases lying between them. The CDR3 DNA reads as TGTGCCAGCAGTGAAACCGGGATAGTGGGCGAGCAGTACTTC. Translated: CASSETGIVGEQYF.

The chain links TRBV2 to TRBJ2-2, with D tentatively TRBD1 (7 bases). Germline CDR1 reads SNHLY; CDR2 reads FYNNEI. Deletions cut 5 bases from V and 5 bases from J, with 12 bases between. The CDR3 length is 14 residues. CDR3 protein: CASSRQGGTGELFF. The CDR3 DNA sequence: TGTGCCAGCAGTAGGCAGGGGGGAACCGGGGAGCTGTTTTTT. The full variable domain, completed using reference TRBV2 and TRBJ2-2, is EPEVTQTPSHQVTQMGQEVILRCVPISNHLYFYWYRQILGQKVEFLVSFYNNEISEKSEIFDDQFSVERPDGSNFTLKIRSTKLEDSAMYFCASSRQGGTGELFFGEGSRLTVL.

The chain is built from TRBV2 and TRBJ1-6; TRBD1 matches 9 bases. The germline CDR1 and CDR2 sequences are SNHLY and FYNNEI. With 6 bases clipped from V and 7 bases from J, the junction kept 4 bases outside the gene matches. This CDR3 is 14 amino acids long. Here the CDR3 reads CASSADRGNSPLHF. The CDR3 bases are TGTGCCAGCAGCGCGGACAGGGGAAATTCACCCCTCCACTTT. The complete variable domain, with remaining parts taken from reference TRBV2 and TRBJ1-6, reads EPEVTQTPSHQVTQMGQEVILRCVPISNHLYFYWYRQILGQKVEFLVSFYNNEISEKSEIFDDQFSVERPDGSNFTLKIRSTKLEDSAMYFCASSADRGNSPLHFGNGTRLTVT.

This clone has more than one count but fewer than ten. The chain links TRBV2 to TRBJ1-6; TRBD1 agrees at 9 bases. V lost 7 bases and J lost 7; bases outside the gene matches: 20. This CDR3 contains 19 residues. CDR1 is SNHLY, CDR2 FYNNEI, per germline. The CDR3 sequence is CASTRLLLMGTGKNSPLHF. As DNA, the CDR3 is TGTGCCAGCACCCGGTTATTATTGATGGGGACAGGGAAAAATTCACCCCTCCACTTT.

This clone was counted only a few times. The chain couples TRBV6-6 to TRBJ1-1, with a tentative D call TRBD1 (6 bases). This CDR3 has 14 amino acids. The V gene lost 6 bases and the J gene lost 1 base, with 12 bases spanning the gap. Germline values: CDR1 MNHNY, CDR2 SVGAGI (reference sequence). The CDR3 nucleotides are TGTGCCAGCAGACCAGAAGGGGGGAACACTGAAGCTTTCTTT. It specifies CASRPEGGNTEAFF.

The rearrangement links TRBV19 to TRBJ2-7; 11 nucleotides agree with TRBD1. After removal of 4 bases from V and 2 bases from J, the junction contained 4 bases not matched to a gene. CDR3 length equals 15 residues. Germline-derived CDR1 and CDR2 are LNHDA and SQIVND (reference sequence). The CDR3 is CASSTWTGGTYEQYF. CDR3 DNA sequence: TGTGCCAGTAGTACCTGGACAGGGGGCACCTACGAGCAGTACTTC. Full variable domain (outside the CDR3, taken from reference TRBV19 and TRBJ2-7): DGGITQSPKYLFRKEGQNVTLSCEQNLNHDAMYWYRQDPGQGLRLIYYSQIVNDFQKGDIAEGYSVSREKKESFPLTVTSAQKNPTAFYLCASSTWTGGTYEQYFGPGTRLTVT.

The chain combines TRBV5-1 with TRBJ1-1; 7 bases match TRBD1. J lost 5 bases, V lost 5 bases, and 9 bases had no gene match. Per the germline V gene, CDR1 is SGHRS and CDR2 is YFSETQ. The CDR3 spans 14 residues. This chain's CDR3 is CASRKDREETEAFF. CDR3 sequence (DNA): TGCGCCAGCAGGAAAGACAGGGAGGAAACTGAAGCTTTCTTT.

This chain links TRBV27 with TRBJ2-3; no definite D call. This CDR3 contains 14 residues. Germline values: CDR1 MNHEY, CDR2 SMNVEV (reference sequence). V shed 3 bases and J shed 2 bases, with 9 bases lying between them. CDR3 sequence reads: CASSFQGPTDTQYF. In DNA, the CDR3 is TGTGCCAGCAGTTTCCAAGGGCCCACAGATACGCAGTATTTT.

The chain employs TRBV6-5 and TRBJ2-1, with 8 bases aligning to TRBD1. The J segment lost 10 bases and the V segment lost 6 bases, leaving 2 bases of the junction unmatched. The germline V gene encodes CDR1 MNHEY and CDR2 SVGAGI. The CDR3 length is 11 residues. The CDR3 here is CASRRDREQFF. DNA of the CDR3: TGTGCCAGCAGGAGGGACAGGGAGCAGTTCTTC.

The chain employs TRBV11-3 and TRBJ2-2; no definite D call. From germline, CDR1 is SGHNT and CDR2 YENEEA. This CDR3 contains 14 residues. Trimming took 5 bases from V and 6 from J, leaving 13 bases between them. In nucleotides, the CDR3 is TGTGCCAGCAGCCCGGGCCGGTGGCCCGGGGAGCTGTTTTTT. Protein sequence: CASSPGRWPGELFF.

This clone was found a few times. The CDR3 spells CASSIDRDNYGYTF. The CDR3 DNA reads as TGTGCCAGTAGTATCGACAGAGATAACTATGGCTACACCTTC. This chain joins TRBV19 and TRBJ1-2, with D perhaps TRBD1 (5 bases). The CDR3 sequence is 14 residues long. The V and J ends lost 3 bases and 1 base respectively, with 9 bases between them. The germline CDR1 and CDR2 sequences are LNHDA and SQIVND (reference sequence). Using reference TRBV19 and TRBJ1-2 for the parts outside the CDR3, the full variable domain is DGGITQSPKYLFRKEGQNVTLSCEQNLNHDAMYWYRQDPGQGLRLIYYSQIVNDFQKGDIAEGYSVSREKKESFPLTVTSAQKNPTAFYLCASSIDRDNYGYTFGSGTRLTVV.

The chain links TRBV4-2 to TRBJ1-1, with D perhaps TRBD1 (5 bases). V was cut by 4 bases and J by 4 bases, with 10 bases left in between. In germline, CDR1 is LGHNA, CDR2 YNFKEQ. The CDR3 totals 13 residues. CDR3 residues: CASSLTGGTEAFF. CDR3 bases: TGTGCCAGCAGCCTTACTGGGGGCACTGAAGCTTTCTTT.